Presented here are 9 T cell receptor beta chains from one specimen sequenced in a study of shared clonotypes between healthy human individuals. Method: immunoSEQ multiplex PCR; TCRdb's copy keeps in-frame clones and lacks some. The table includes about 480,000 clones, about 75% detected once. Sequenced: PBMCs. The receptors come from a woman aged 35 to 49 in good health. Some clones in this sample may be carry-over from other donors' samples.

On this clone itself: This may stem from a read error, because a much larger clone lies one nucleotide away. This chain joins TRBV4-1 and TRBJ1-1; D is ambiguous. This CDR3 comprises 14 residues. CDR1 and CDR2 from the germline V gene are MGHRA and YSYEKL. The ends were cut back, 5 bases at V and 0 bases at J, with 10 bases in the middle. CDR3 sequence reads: CASSYGLLNTEAFF. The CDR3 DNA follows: TGCGCCAGCAGCTACGGGTTGCTGAACACTGAAGCTTTCTTT.

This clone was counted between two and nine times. The CDR3 nucleotides are TGTGCCAGCTCACCCAGTCAGGACACTTACAATGAGCAGTTCTTC. The encoded protein is CASSPSQDTYNEQFF. The rearrangement uses TRBV18 and TRBJ2-1; possibly TRBD1 for D (5 bases). There are 15 residues in the CDR3. Between the trimmed V and J ends, which lost 3 bases and 4 bases, there was a span of 13 bases. Germline V lookup: CDR1 KGHSH, CDR2 LQKENI.

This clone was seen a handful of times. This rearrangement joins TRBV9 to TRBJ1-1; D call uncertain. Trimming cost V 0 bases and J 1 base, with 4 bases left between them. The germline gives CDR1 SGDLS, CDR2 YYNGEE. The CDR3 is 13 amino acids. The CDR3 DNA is TGTGCCAGCAGCGTAGTAACGAACACTGAAGCTTTCTTT. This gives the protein CASSVVTNTEAFF.

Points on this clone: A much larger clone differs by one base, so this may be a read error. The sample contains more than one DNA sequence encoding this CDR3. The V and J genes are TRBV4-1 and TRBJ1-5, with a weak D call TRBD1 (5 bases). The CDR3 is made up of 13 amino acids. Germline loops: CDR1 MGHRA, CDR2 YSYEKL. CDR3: CASSPREDQPQHF. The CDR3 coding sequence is TGCGCTAGCAGCCCCAGGGAGGATCAGCCCCAGCATTTT.

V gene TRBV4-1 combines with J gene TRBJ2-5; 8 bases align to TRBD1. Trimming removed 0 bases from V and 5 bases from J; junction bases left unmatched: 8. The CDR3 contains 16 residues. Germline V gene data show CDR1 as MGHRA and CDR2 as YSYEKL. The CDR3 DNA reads TGCGCCAGCAGCCAAGAGCCCCACAGGGGGAGGGAGACCCAGTACTTC. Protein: CASSQEPHRGRETQYF.

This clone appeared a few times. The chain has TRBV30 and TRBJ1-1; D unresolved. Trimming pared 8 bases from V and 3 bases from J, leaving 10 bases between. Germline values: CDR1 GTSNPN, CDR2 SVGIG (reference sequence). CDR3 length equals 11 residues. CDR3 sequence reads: CALELDTEAFF. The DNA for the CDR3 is TGTGCCCTGGAGTTGGACACTGAAGCTTTCTTT.

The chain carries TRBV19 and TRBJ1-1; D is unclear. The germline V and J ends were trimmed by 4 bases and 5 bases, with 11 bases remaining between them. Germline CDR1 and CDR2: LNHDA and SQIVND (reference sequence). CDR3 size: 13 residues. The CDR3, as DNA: TGTGCCAGTAGTAGAAATCGGGAAACTGAAGCTTTCTTT. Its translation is CASSRNRETEAFF.

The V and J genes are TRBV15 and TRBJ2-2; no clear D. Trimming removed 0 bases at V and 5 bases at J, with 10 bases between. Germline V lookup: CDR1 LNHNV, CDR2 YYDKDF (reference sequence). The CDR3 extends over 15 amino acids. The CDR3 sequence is CATSRDGSETGELFF. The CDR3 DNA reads TGTGCCACCAGCAGAGACGGCAGCGAGACCGGGGAGCTGTTTTTT.

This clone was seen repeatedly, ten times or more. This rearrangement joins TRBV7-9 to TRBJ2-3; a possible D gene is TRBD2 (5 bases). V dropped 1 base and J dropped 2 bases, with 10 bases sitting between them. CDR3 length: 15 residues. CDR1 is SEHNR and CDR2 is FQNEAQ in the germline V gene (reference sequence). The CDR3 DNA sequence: TGTGCCAGCAGCTTAGGGGTAGCGCACACAGATACGCAGTATTTT. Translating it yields CASSLGVAHTDTQYF.